This TCR beta chain was sequenced for a study of blood T cell repertoires in COVID-19. Trimming took 4 bases from V and 3 from J; bases not matched to a gene: 6. The CDR3 covers 16 residues. Germline V gene data show CDR1 as SGHRS and CDR2 as YFSETQ. This table comes from immunoSEQ multiplex PCR, and its TCRdb copy is limited to in-frame clones, with some not included. The data contain about 270,000 clones, around 90% of them seen just once; the ten biggest clones take up 4%. This receptor was identified in a man between 60 and 70 years old who had recovered from COVID-19. This chain links TRBV5-1 with TRBJ1-4; 10 nucleotides match TRBD1. Sequencing input: peripheral blood. The CDR3 reads CASSQTGGAANEKLFF. The DNA for the CDR3 is TGCGCCAGCAGCCAGACAGGGGGCGCAGCTAATGAAAAACTGTTTTTT. Variable domain in full (rest from reference TRBV5-1 and TRBJ1-4): KAGVTQTPRYLIKTRGQQVTLSCSPISGHRSVSWYQQTPGQGLQFLFEYFSETQRNKGNFPGRFSGRQFSNSRSEMNVSTLELGDSALYLCASSQTGGAANEKLFFGSGTQLSVL.